This T cell receptor beta chain was documented in a study of T cells in Graves' hyperthyroidism and ophthalmopathy. Study information: The blood sample was taken at first diagnosis, before treatment began.

This clonotype came up many times. A read error may explain this, as a much larger clone is one base away. Germline CDR1 and CDR2: SEHNR and FQNEAQ (reference sequence). The V end lost 1 base, the J end lost 3 bases, and 4 bases lay between the germline ends. The CDR3 runs to 13 residues. The investigators amplified TCR beta CDR3 regions from RNA transcripts. Researchers ran a first-round RT-PCR on the TCR CDR3 using the HTBI primer set. TCRdb called the multiplex PCR reads again in MiXCR, with one record for every CDR3 protein. The profile covers hundreds of thousands of distinct CDR3 sequences, with roughly 40% appearing a single time and around 10% taken by the ten largest. No ophthalmopathy progression within 18 months constituted stable Graves' hyperthyroidism. Together with thyroid ultrasound, orbital computed tomography, serum thyroxine and TRAb, clinical symptoms were used for diagnoses.

The source is a man younger than 35 with Graves' hyperthyroidism. This chain uses TRBV7-9 with TRBJ1-5; no firm D call. Sequencing input: blood. CDR3 protein: CASSLEANQPQHF. CDR3 coding DNA: TGTGCCAGCAGCTTAGAGGCCAATCAGCCCCAGCATTTT.